Listed here are 23 T cell receptor beta chains from one sample, sequenced in a study of shared clonotypes between healthy human individuals. Here immunoSEQ multiplex PCR was the method, and the copy in TCRdb shows in-frame clones only, minus some. Here the sample spans some 2 million clones, around 95% being singletons. The specimen was naive CD4+ T cells sorted from blood. The sample's subset: CD45RA+ positively selected. The receptors shown here come from a young man in good health.

The genes are TRBV28 and TRBJ2-2; perhaps TRBD2 as D (5 bases). The V end lost 6 bases, the J end lost 5 bases, and 16 bases lay between the germline ends. There are 15 residues in the CDR3. CDR1 and CDR2 from the germline V gene are MDHEN and SYDVKM. The CDR3 sequence is CASSQASRGTGELFF. For the CDR3, the DNA is TGTGCCAGCAGCCAGGCCTCTCGCGGGACCGGGGAGCTGTTTTTT.

J is TRBJ2-5 and V is TRBV5-4; D could derive from TRBD1 or TRBD2 (6 bases each). The CDR3 runs to 15 residues. CDR1 SGHNT and CDR2 YYREEE come from the germline V gene (reference sequence). V was trimmed by 4 bases and J by 5 bases, leaving 18 bases between them. The chain's CDR3 is CASSPERTGAETQYF. CDR3 in DNA: TGTGCCAGCAGCCCGGAAAGAACGGGGGCTGAGACCCAGTACTTC.

The V call is TRBV7-3, the J call TRBJ2-5; tentatively, D is TRBD1 or TRBD2 (5 bases each). V was shortened by 5 bases and J by 3 bases, with 13 bases between the two germline ends. The germline CDR1 and CDR2 sequences are SGHTA and FQGTGA. The length of the CDR3 is 14 residues. The CDR3 bases are TGTGCCAGCAGCCCCGGGGCAGGGAAAGAGACCCAGTACTTC. This codes for CASSPGAGKETQYF.

This rearrangement joins TRBV7-9 to TRBJ1-1; D gene uncertain. Between the trimmed V and J ends, which lost 1 base and 6 bases, there was a span of 9 bases. The CDR3 has 13 amino acids. Germline V CDR1 and CDR2: SEHNR, FQNEAQ (reference sequence). The CDR3 coding sequence is TGTGCCAGCAGCTTAGGGACTTTCGCTGAAGCTTTCTTT. Protein: CASSLGTFAEAFF.

The V gene is TRBV30, the J gene TRBJ2-7; TRBD2 aligns across 10 bases. J gave up 2 bases and V 1 base, and 2 bases lay outside the gene matches. Germline loops: CDR1 GTSNPN, CDR2 SVGIG (reference sequence). This CDR3 contains 14 residues. CDR3 sequence reads: CAWSGLAGAYEQYF. CDR3 nucleotide sequence: TGTGCCTGGAGTGGACTAGCGGGCGCCTACGAGCAGTACTTC.

This chain links TRBV19 with TRBJ1-2, with a tentative D call TRBD1 (5 bases). With 7 bases removed from V and 0 bases from J, the gap between germline ends came to 12 bases. The CDR3 loop spans 14 amino acids. Germline CDR1 LNHDA, CDR2 SQIVND (reference sequence). The CDR3 coding sequence is TGTGCCAGTACCGTCGGGGCGGCTAACTATGGCTACACCTTC. It codes for CASTVGAANYGYTF.

The V gene is TRBV7-2, the J gene TRBJ2-7, with 7 positions matching TRBD2. The length of the CDR3 is 15 residues. The junction had 12 bases not matched to a gene; V was cut back by 4 bases and J by 6 bases. Germline CDR1 is SGHTA and CDR2 is FQGNSA. The CDR3 bases are TGTGCCAGCAGCTCCGAATTAGCGGGCCTGGGCGAGCAGTACTTC. This sequence encodes CASSSELAGLGEQYF.

The CDR3 protein is CASSLVVGNQPQHF. The CDR3, as DNA: TGTGCCAGCAGCTTAGTGGTCGGGAATCAGCCCCAGCATTTT. This rearrangement joins TRBV7-8 to TRBJ1-5; D gene unclear. Trimming took 1 base from V and 4 from J, leaving 8 bases between them. Per germline, CDR1 SGHVS and CDR2 FQNEAQ. This CDR3 has 14 amino acids.

About this clone itself: The same CDR3 is also encoded by other DNA sequences in this sample. The chain recombines TRBV11-2 with TRBJ2-7; D remains ambiguous. V gave up 4 bases and J gave up 2 bases, with 6 bases separating them. The CDR3 totals 12 residues. CDR1 SGHAT and CDR2 FQNNGV come from the germline V gene. The CDR3 bases are TGTGCCAGCAGCTCGCTAGCCTACGAGCAGTACTTC. As protein: CASSSLAYEQYF.

The chain links TRBV7-8 to TRBJ2-1; tentative D call: TRBD1 (5 bases). CDR1 SGHVS and CDR2 FQNEAQ come from the germline V gene. CDR3 size: 12 residues. The V end lost 5 bases, the J end lost 7 bases, and 9 bases lay between the germline ends. CDR3: CASSLQGNEQFF. The DNA of the CDR3 is TGTGCCAGCAGCCTCCAGGGTAATGAGCAGTTCTTC.

The V call is TRBV10-3, the J call TRBJ1-2; 9 bases agree with TRBD1. V dropped 3 bases and J dropped 8; count of bases not matched to a gene: 7. The CDR3 extends over 14 amino acids. The germline gives CDR1 ENHRY, CDR2 SYGVKD. The CDR3: CAISDFRTGVGYTF. The CDR3 DNA reads as TGTGCCATCAGTGATTTCAGGACAGGGGTCGGCTACACCTTC.

Written as DNA, the CDR3 is TGTGCCAGCAGCGGACTTGAGGCTGGAAACACCATATATTTT. The encoded protein is CASSGLEAGNTIYF. The chain carries TRBV7-9 and TRBJ1-3; no clear D gene. The V gene's germline CDR1 is SEHNR and CDR2 FQNEAQ (reference sequence). The CDR3 has 14 residues. Trimming cost V 5 bases and J 2 bases, with 10 bases left between them.

The V gene is TRBV5-4, the J gene TRBJ2-4; D unclear. Germline CDR1 and CDR2: SGHNT and YYREEE (reference sequence). Deletions cut 1 base from V and 0 bases from J, with 5 bases between. This CDR3 contains 14 residues. The CDR3 DNA is TGTGCCAGCAGCTTGCCGGTAGCCAAAAACATTCAGTACTTC. Its translation is CASSLPVAKNIQYF.

About this clone itself: In the same sample, other DNA sequences code for this CDR3. This chain links TRBV18 with TRBJ1-6, with 11 bases identical to TRBD1. The V segment lost 3 bases and the J segment 7 bases; nucleotides outside the gene matches: 2. CDR3 length: 15 residues. CDR1 KGHSH and CDR2 LQKENI come from the germline V gene. The CDR3: CASSPGQGGNSPLHF. The DNA for the CDR3 is TGTGCCAGCTCACCGGGACAGGGGGGAAATTCACCCCTCCACTTT. Complete variable domain (other parts from reference TRBV18 and TRBJ1-6): NAGVMQNPRHLVRRRGQEARLRCSPMKGHSHVYWYRQLPEEGLKFMVYLQKENIIDESGMPKERFSAEFPKEGPSILRIQQVVRGDSAAYFCASSPGQGGNSPLHFGNGTRLTVT.

The chain carries TRBV25-1 and TRBJ1-1; D is possibly TRBD1 (5 bases). Germline lookup yields CDR1 MGHDK and CDR2 SYGVNS. Trimming shortened V by 1 base and J by 7 bases, and 13 bases separated the two germline ends. This CDR3 is built from 14 residues. The chain's CDR3 is CASSESRLGVEAFF. The CDR3 bases are TGTGCCAGCAGTGAATCTAGACTAGGGGTTGAAGCTTTCTTT.

The V and J genes are TRBV30 and TRBJ1-2; 10 bases fit TRBD1. V dropped 1 base and J dropped 5; count of bases not matched to a gene: 4. CDR3 size: 14 residues. Germline V gene sequence: CDR1 GTSNPN, CDR2 SVGIG (reference sequence). Here the CDR3 reads CAWSAGTGVYGYTF. CDR3 sequence (DNA): TGTGCCTGGAGTGCAGGGACAGGGGTTTATGGCTACACCTTC.

A note on this clone: Other DNA variants within this sample encode the same CDR3. The J gene is TRBJ2-7, the V gene TRBV19; no clear D. The CDR3 sequence is 12 residues long. Trimming took 6 bases from V and 4 from J, leaving 10 bases between them. Germline assignment: CDR1 LNHDA and CDR2 SQIVND (reference sequence). CDR3: CASSRGPYEQYF. In DNA, the CDR3 is TGTGCCAGTAGCCGTGGACCATACGAGCAGTACTTC.

This chain uses TRBV30 with TRBJ2-4; no clear D gene. This CDR3 contains 14 residues. Germline values: CDR1 GTSNPN, CDR2 SVGIG (reference sequence). V was clipped by 3 bases and J by 7 bases, with 16 bases between them. The CDR3 nucleotides read TGTGCCTGGAGGTACGGGCCCGTGAGGAACATTCAGTACTTC. It specifies CAWRYGPVRNIQYF.

J is TRBJ2-3 and V is TRBV14, with a weak D call TRBD1 (6 bases). With 4 bases removed from V and 7 bases from J, the gap between germline ends came to 15 bases. There are 14 residues in the CDR3. The germline V gene has CDR1 SGHDN and CDR2 FVKESK. CDR3 in amino acids: CASSRTGTINTQYF. The CDR3, as DNA: TGTGCCAGCAGCCGAACCGGGACAATAAATACGCAGTATTTT.

This rearrangement joins TRBV4-3 to TRBJ2-7; D remains ambiguous. This CDR3 spans 15 amino acids. Between the trimmed V and J ends, which lost 3 bases and 2 bases, there was a span of 14 bases. The V gene's germline CDR1 is LGHNA and CDR2 YSLEER. As DNA, the CDR3 is TGCGCCAGCAGCCATTTGCCTTCAGTGGCCTACGAGCAGTACTTC. Translation gives CASSHLPSVAYEQYF.

About this clone itself: The same CDR3 arises from other DNA sequences in this sample as well. The rearrangement uses TRBV18 and TRBJ2-2; 8 nucleotides align to TRBD1. Germline CDR1 is KGHSH and CDR2 is LQKENI. This CDR3 is 15 amino acids long. With 3 bases clipped from V and 1 base from J, the junction kept 1 base outside the gene matches. This CDR3 reads CASSPGTGNTGELFF. The DNA of the CDR3 is TGTGCCAGCTCACCTGGGACAGGGAACACCGGGGAGCTGTTTTTT.

This clone was detected once. V and J are TRBV7-8 and TRBJ1-5; D unclear. CDR1 and CDR2 (germline): SGHVS, FQNEAQ. The CDR3 sequence is 13 residues long. Trimming stripped 9 bases from V and 4 bases from J, with 13 bases between. CDR3 bases: TGTGCCAGTAACACCGAACCTAATCAGCCCCAGCATTTT. Its translation: CASNTEPNQPQHF. Filled out from reference TRBV7-8 and TRBJ1-5, the complete variable domain reads GAGVSQSPRYKVAKRGQDVALRCDPISGHVSLFWYQQALGQGPEFLTYFQNEAQLDKSGLPSDRFFAERPEGSVSTLKIQRTQQEDSAVYLCASNTEPNQPQHFGDGTRLSIL.

The rearrangement links TRBV7-9 to TRBJ2-1, with D possibly being TRBD2 (6 bases). V was shortened by 9 bases and J by 2 bases, with 11 bases between the two germline ends. This CDR3 has 13 amino acids. The V gene's germline CDR1 is SEHNR and CDR2 FQNEAQ (reference sequence). CDR3 DNA: TGTGCCAGTCGGGGCGGGACCTACAATGAGCAGTTCTTC. Amino acid sequence: CASRGGTYNEQFF.